The T cell receptor beta chain described here comes from a study of response to subunit inactivated influenza vaccine. Study results and caveats: Authors suggested that a seasonal influenza vaccination recruits few new T cells each time.

This clonotype was observed at least ten times. Antigen unknown. MiXCR, run by TCRdb on the RT-PCR reads, gives a single entry per CDR3 protein. The table records around 200,000 distinct CDR3 sequences, around 9% of them present only once. Germline V gene data show CDR1 as SGDLS and CDR2 as YYNGEE. The CDR3 consists of 16 residues. Trimming removed 4 bases from V and 2 bases from J, with 18 bases in between. Sequences were derived from non-naive T cells sorted from PBMCs, sampled on the day of vaccination. This sequence joins TRBV9 and TRBJ2-5; D remains ambiguous. This receptor was taken from a man aged 45-60 years who received an inactivated influenza vaccine. The CDR3 DNA sequence: TGTGCCAGCAGCCTTCGGATGTCTTTAGGACAAGAGACCCAGTACTTC. Amino acids: CASSLRMSLGQETQYF.